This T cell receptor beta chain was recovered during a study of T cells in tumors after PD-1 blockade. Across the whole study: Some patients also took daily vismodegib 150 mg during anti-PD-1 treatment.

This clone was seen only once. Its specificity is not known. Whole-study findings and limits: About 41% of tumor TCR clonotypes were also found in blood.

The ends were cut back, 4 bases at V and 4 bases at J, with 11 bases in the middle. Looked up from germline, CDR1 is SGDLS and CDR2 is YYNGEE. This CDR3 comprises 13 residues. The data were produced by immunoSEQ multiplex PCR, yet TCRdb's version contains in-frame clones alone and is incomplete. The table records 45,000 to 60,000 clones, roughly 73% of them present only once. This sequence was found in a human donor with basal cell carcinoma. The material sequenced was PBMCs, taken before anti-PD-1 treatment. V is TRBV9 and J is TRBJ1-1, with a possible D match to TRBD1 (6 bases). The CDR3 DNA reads TGTGCCAGCAGCACCCAAGGGGGCACTGAAGCTTTCTTT. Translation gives CASSTQGGTEAFF.